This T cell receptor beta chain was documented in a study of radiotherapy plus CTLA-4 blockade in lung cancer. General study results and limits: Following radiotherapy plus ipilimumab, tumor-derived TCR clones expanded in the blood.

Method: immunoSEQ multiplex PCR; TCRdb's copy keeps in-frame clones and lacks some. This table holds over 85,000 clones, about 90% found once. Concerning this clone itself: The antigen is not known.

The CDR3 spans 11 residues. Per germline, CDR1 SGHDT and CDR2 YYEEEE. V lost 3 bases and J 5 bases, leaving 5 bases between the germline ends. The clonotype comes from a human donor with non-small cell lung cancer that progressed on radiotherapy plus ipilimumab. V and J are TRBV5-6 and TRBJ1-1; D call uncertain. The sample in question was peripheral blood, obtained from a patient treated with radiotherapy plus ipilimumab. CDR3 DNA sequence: TGTGCCAGCAGCTGGAGAACTGAAGCTTTCTTT. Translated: CASSWRTEAFF.